This entry lists 2 T cell receptor beta chains sequenced from one sample in a study of blood T cells in healthy people across ages. The second PCR ran about 6 to 12 cycles with a sample-barcoded 5' primer and J-beta primers. TCRdb itself ran the 5' RACE reads through MiXCR, one entry per CDR3 protein. There are over a million distinct CDR3 sequences in the sample; 40% to 55% occur only once, and about 19% lies in the top ten. The sequencing sample was made of blood. The receptors were gathered from a woman in her fifties or sixties in good health.

The chain has TRBV4-2 and TRBJ2-7, with 8 bases identical to TRBD1. In germline, CDR1 is LGHNA, CDR2 YNFKEQ. J lost 2 bases, V lost 0 bases, and 9 bases had no gene match. This CDR3 is built from 17 residues. The CDR3 reads CASSQDPRTGLTYEQYF. CDR3 nucleotide sequence: TGTGCCAGCAGCCAAGATCCCCGGACAGGGCTTACCTACGAGCAGTACTTC.

This clonotype was observed a handful of times. The rearrangement links TRBV2 to TRBJ2-7, with TRBD2 as a possible D gene (7 bases). Germline CDR1 reads SNHLY; CDR2 reads FYNNEI. The CDR3 is 11 amino acids. Trimming took off 11 bases at V and 5 bases at J, with 13 bases between the two ends. CDR3 sequence: CAGGRGNEQYF. For the CDR3, the DNA is TGTGCCGGAGGGAGGGGGAACGAGCAGTACTTC.